The rows below give T cell receptor beta chains drawn from one sample of a study of cytomegalovirus exposure and HLA in healthy donors. Measured with immunoSEQ multiplex PCR; TCRdb has only the in-frame clones, and not every one. This sample has approximately 150,000 clones, with about 80% found just once. The source material was PBMCs. The receptors originated from a man aged 25 to 40 in good health and CMV-seropositive. The CDR3 runs from the conserved cysteine through the conserved F or W. The D gene is left open where the match is weak. Size is omitted from some rows. Given values are once, few, many or a class for expanded clones.

J gene	clone size	D gene	V gene	CDR3 protein	CDR3 DNA
TRBJ2-1	once	TRBD2	TRBV5-1	CASSFGAGSSYNEQFF	TGCGCCAGCAGCTTCGGAGCGGGGAGCTCCTACAATGAGCAGTTCTTC
TRBJ2-7	once	.	TRBV7-2	CASSPPRDEQYF	TGTGCCAGCAGCCCCCCGAGGGACGAGCAGTACTTC
TRBJ1-5	.	.	TRBV4-1	CASSQDLNQPQHF	TGCGCCAGCAGCCAAGACCTCAATCAGCCCCAGCATTTT
TRBJ2-2	.	.	TRBV6-5	CASTITPNTGELFF	TGTGCCAGCACCATAACTCCGAACACCGGGGAGCTGTTTTTT
TRBJ2-1	.	.	TRBV7-6	CASSAFTGTIDNEQFF	TGTGCCAGCAGCGCCTTCACAGGGACTATAGACAATGAGCAGTTCTTC
TRBJ1-1	once	TRBD1	TRBV9	CASSGGGQGYTEAFF	TGTGCCAGCAGCGGCGGGGGACAGGGGTACACTGAAGCTTTCTTT
TRBJ2-3	.	.	TRBV9	CASSAPIGDTQYF	TGTGCCAGCAGCGCCCCGATCGGGGATACGCAGTATTTT
TRBJ2-1	few	TRBD2	TRBV2	CASSERLAGGYEQFF	TGTGCCAGCAGTGAACGGCTAGCGGGGGGTTATGAGCAGTTCTTC
TRBJ2-2	.	.	TRBV14	CASSQDRYRASGTGELFF	TGTGCCAGCAGCCAAGATCGGTACAGGGCCTCTGGCACCGGGGAGCTGTTTTTT
TRBJ2-3	.	.	TRBV7-2	CASSPRASHDTQYF	TGTGCCAGCAGCCCTCGGGCTAGCCACGATACGCAGTATTTT
TRBJ1-2	.	.	TRBV6-1	CASSEGTRGYGYTF	TGTGCCAGCAGTGAGGGGACAAGGGGCTATGGCTACACCTTC
TRBJ2-1	.	TRBD1	TRBV19	CASSTGTGVNEQFF	TGTGCCAGTAGTACCGGGACAGGGGTCAATGAGCAGTTCTTC
TRBJ1-1	few	TRBD1	TRBV5-1	CASSAWTGTNTEAFF	TGCGCCAGCAGCGCCTGGACAGGGACGAACACTGAAGCTTTCTTT
TRBJ2-3	.	.	TRBV5-1	CASRPLGVGGYADTQYF	TGCGCCAGCAGACCTCTAGGAGTCGGCGGGTACGCAGATACGCAGTATTTT
TRBJ2-2	once	TRBD1	TRBV6-1	CASSGQGHGELFF	TGTGCCAGCAGCGGACAGGGCCACGGGGAGCTGTTTTTT
TRBJ2-3	.	.	TRBV29-1	CSVASLWGEVVDTQYF	TGCAGCGTGGCAAGCCTATGGGGAGAGGTTGTCGATACGCAGTATTTT
TRBJ2-2	.	TRBD1	TRBV11-3	CASSWDRTNTGELFF	TGTGCCAGCAGCTGGGACAGAACTAACACCGGGGAGCTGTTTTTT
TRBJ1-4	few	TRBD1	TRBV7-2	CASSLVGTAVGYNEKLFF	TGTGCCAGCAGCTTAGTAGGGACAGCGGTAGGGTATAATGAAAAACTGTTTTTT
TRBJ1-1	.	TRBD1	TRBV4-1	CASSQAQGSNEAFF	TGCGCCAGCAGCCAAGCACAGGGGAGTAATGAAGCTTTCTTT
TRBJ2-7	once	TRBD2	TRBV30	CAWSKLAAFMTEQYF	TGTGCCTGGAGTAAACTAGCGGCCTTTATGACCGAGCAGTACTTC
TRBJ2-5	.	TRBD2	TRBV28	CASSFYSGGGTQYF	TGTGCCAGCAGTTTTTACTCGGGGGGTGGGACCCAGTACTTC